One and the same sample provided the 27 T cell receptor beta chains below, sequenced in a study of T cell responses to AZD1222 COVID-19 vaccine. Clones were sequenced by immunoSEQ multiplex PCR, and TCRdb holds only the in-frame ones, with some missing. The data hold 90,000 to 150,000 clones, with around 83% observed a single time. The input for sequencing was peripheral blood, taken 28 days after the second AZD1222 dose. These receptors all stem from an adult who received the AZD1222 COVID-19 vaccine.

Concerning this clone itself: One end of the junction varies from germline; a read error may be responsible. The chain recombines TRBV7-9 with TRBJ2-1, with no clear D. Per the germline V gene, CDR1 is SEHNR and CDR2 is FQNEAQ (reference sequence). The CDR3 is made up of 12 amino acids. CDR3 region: CASSLVVAEQFF. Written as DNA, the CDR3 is TGTGCCAGCAGTTTAGTGGTGGCTGAGCAGTTCTTC.

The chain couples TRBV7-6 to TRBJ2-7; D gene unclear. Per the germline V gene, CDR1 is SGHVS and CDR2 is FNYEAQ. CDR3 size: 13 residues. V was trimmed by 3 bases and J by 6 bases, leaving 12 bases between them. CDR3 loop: CASSFNILGEQYF. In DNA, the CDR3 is TGTGCCAGCAGCTTCAATATTCTGGGCGAGCAGTACTTC.

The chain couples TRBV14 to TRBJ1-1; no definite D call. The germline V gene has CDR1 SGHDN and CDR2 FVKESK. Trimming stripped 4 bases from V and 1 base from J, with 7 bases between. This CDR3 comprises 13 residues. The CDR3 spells CASSLTRNTEAFF. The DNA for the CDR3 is TGTGCCAGCAGCCTTACACGGAACACTGAAGCTTTCTTT. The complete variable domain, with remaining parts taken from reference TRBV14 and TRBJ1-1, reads EAGVTQFPSHSVIEKGQTVTLRCDPISGHDNLYWYRRVMGKEIKFLLHFVKESKQDESGMPNNRFLAERTGGTYSTLKVQPAELEDSGVYFCASSLTRNTEAFFGQGTRLTVV.

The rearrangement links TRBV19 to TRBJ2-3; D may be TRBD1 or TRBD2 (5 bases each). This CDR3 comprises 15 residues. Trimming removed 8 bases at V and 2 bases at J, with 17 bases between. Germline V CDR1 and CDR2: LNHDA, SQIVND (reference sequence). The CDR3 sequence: CASQDRGSYTDTQYF. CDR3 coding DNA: TGTGCCAGTCAAGACCGGGGCTCTTACACAGATACGCAGTATTTT.

The CDR3 coding sequence is TGTGCCAGCAGTGCCGACAGGAGCTCCTACGAGCAGTACTTC. Translating it yields CASSADRSSYEQYF. V is TRBV2 and J is TRBJ2-7, with D maybe TRBD1 (6 bases). Germline lookup yields CDR1 SNHLY and CDR2 FYNNEI. The V gene lost 4 bases and the J gene lost 0 bases, with 10 bases spanning the gap. CDR3 length equals 14 residues.

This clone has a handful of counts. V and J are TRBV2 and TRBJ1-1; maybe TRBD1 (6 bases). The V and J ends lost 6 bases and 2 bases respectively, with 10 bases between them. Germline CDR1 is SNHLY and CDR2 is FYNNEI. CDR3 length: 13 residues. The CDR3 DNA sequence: TGTGCCAGCAGGTACAGGGTCAACACTGAAGCTTTCTTT. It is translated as CASRYRVNTEAFF.

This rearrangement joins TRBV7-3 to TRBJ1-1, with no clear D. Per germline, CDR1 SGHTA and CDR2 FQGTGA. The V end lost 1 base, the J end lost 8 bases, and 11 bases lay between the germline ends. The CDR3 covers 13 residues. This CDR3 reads CASSLSPGLEAFF. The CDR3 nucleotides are TGTGCCAGCAGCTTAAGCCCGGGGTTAGAAGCTTTCTTT.

The CDR3 region has the DNA TGTGCCAGCAGCTTGGCTAGGACAAGGGATGGCTACACCTTC. The encoded protein is CASSLARTRDGYTF. The V and J genes are TRBV5-5 and TRBJ1-2; perhaps TRBD1 as D (5 bases). In germline, CDR1 is SGHKS, CDR2 YYEKEE (reference sequence). Trimming took off 0 bases at V and 6 bases at J, with 12 bases between the two ends. The CDR3 loop spans 14 amino acids.

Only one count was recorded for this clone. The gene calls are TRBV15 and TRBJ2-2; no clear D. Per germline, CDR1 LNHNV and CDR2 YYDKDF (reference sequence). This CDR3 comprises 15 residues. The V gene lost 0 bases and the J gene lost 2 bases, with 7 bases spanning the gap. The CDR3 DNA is TGTGCCACCAGCAGAGAGGCTTCCAACACCGGGGAGCTGTTTTTT. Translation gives CATSREASNTGELFF.

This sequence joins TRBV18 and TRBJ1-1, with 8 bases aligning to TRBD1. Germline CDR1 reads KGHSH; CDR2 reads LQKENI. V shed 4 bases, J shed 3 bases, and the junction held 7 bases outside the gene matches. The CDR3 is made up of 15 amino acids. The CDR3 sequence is CASSLKGQDHTEAFF. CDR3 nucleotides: TGTGCCAGCTCACTCAAGGGACAGGACCACACTGAAGCTTTCTTT.

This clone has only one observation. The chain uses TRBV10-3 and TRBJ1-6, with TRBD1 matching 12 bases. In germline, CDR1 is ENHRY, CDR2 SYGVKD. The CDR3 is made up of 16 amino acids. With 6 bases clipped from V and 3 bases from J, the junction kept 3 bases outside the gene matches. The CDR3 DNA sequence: TGTGCCATCAGGGGACAGGGGGCGAACTATAATTCACCCCTCCACTTT. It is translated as CAIRGQGANYNSPLHF.

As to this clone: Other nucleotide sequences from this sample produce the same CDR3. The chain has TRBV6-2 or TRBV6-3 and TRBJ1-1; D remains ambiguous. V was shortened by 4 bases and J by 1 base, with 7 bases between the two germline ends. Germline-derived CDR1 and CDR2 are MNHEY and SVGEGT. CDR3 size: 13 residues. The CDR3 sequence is CASSFGRNTEAFF. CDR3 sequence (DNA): TGTGCCAGCAGTTTCGGCCGGAACACTGAAGCTTTCTTT.

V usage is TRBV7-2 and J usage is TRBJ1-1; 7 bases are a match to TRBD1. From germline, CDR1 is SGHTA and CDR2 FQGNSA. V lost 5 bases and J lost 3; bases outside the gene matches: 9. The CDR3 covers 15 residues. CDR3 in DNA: TGTGCCAGCAGCGTCACAGGGGAGCCCTACACTGAAGCTTTCTTT. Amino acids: CASSVTGEPYTEAFF.

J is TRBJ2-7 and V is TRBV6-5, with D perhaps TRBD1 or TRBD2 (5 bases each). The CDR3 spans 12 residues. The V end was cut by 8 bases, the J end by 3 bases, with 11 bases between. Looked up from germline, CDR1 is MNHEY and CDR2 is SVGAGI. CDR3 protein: CASYGGNYEQYF. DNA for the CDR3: TGTGCCAGCTATGGGGGAAACTACGAGCAGTACTTC.

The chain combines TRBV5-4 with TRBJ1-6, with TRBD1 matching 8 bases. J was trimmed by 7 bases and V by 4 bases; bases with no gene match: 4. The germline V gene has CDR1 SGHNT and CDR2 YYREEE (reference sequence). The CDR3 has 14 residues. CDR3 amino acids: CASSPGGRNSPLHF. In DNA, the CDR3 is TGTGCCAGCAGCCCAGGGGGCAGGAATTCACCCCTCCACTTT.

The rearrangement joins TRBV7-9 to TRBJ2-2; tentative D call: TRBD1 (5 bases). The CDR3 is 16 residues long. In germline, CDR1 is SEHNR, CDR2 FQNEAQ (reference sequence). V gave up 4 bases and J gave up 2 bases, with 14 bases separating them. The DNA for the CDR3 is TGTGCCAGCAGCTCAAGATTTCAGGGTAACACCGGGGAGCTGTTTTTT. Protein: CASSSRFQGNTGELFF.

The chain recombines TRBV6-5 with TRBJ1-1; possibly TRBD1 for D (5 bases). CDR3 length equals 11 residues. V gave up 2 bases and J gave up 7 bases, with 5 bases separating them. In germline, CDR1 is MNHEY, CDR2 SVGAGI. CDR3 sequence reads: CASSYGGEAFF. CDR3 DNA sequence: TGTGCCAGCAGTTACGGGGGTGAAGCTTTCTTT.

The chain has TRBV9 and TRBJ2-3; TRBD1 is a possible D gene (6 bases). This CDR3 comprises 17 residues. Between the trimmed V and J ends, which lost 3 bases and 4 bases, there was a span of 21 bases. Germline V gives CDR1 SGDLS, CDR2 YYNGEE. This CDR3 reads CASSDPTLGAGADTQYF. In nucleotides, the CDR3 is TGTGCCAGCAGCGACCCGACCTTGGGGGCCGGGGCAGATACGCAGTATTTT.

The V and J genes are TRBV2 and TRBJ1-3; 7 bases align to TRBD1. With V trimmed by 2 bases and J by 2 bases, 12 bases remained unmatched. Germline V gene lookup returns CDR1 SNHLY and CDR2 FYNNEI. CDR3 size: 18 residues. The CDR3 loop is CASSESGFGTGAGNTIYF. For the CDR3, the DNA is TGTGCCAGCAGTGAATCAGGTTTCGGCACAGGGGCTGGAAACACCATATATTTT.

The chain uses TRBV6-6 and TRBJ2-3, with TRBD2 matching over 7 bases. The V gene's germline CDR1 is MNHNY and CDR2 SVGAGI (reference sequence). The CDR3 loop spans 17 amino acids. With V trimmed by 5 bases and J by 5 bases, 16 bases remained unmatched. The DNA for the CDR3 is TGTGCCAGCAGTCCTCGGGGAATGCGGGGGTCCGGAGATACGCAGTATTTT. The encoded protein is CASSPRGMRGSGDTQYF.

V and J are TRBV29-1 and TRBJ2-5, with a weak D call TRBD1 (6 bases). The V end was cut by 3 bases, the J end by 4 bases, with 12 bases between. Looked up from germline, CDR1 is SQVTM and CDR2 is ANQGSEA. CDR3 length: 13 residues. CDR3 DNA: TGCAGCGTTGAGGTGGGGGCCGGAGAGACCCAGTACTTC. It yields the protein CSVEVGAGETQYF.

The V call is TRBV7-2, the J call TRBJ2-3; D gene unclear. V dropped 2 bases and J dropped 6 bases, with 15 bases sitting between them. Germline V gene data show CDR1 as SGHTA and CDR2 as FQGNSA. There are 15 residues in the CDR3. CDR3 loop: CASSLLNGARDTQYF. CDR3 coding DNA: TGTGCCAGCAGCTTACTTAACGGAGCCCGTGATACGCAGTATTTT.

DNA for the CDR3: TGTGCCAGCAGCTCCGACAGCGGGGGCGAAAAACTGTTTTTT. This encodes CASSSDSGGEKLFF. The chain links TRBV7-9 to TRBJ1-4; D is possibly TRBD1 (6 bases). Germline CDR1 and CDR2: SEHNR and FQNEAQ (reference sequence). The CDR3 consists of 14 residues. The V gene lost 4 bases and the J gene lost 8 bases, with 14 bases spanning the gap.

The CDR3 DNA follows: TGTGCCAGTGGGGTTGATGCTGGTCAGCCCCAGCATTTT. Its protein is CASGVDAGQPQHF. The chain links TRBV19 to TRBJ1-5; D is uncertain. Germline V CDR1 and CDR2: LNHDA, SQIVND (reference sequence). The CDR3 has 13 amino acids. V shed 8 bases and J shed 6 bases, with 14 bases lying between them.

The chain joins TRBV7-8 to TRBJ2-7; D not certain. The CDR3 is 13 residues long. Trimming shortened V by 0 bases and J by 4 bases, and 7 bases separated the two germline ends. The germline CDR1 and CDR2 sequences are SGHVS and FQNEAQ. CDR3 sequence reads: CASSLARRYEQYF. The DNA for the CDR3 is TGTGCCAGCAGCTTAGCGCGGCGGTACGAGCAGTACTTC.

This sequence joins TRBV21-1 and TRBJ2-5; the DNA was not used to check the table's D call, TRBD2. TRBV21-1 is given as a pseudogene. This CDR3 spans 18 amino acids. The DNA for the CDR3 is TGTGCCAGCAGCAAAGTTACTACCCAGACTAGCCACCAAGAGACCCAGTACTTC. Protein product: CASSKVTTQTSHQETQYF.

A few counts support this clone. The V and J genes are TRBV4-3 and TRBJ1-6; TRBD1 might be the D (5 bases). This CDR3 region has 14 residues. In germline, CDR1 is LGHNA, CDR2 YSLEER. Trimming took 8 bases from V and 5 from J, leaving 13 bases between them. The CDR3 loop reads CASGTGRDNSPLHF. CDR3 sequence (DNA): TGCGCCAGCGGAACAGGAAGGGATAATTCACCCCTCCACTTT.